Given below is one T cell receptor (beta chain) in context. Sequencing used immunoSEQ v3.0 at survey level. The table came from immunoSEQ multiplex PCR; TCRdb's copy has only in-frame clones and leaves some out. The data hold approximately 17,000 clones, with approximately 80% observed a single time. The record originates from a study of long-term antiretroviral therapy in people with HIV. The CDR3 totals 15 residues. The V end was cut by 7 bases, the J end by 8 bases, with 20 bases between. Per germline, CDR1 LGHNA and CDR2 YNFKEQ. This receptor was obtained from a man aged 18 to 30 with HIV. This chain uses TRBV4-2 with TRBJ1-4; TRBD1 might be the D (5 bases). The input for sequencing was unsorted PBMCs, taken 0.1 years before starting antiretroviral therapy. The CDR3 region has the DNA TGTGCCAGCACCCCAGGAGGGGAGATCTTCGAAAAACTGTTTTTT. Its translation: CASTPGGEIFEKLFF.